This T cell receptor (beta chain) derives from a study of human T cells and chemical hapten exposure. One entry per CDR3 protein, called by TCRdb with MiXCR from the RACE reads. The table has 35,000 to 45,000 distinct CDR3 sequences, 12% seen once. Time point noted: pre-sensitization, week 0. The treatment denotes: therapeutic diphenylcyclopropenone sensitization with weekly scalp DPC. It was from unfractionated whole blood that total RNA was extracted. Trimming took 0 bases from V and 0 from J, leaving 13 bases between them. In germline, CDR1 is KGHSH, CDR2 LQKENI. The CDR3 is 17 residues long. This TCR came from a woman in her thirties or forties with alopecia areata. Some clones in this sample may be carry-over from other donors' samples. V and J are TRBV18 and TRBJ2-3; D is uncertain. Specimen: whole blood, collected in connection with sensitization to the hapten diphenylcyclopropenone (DPC). The CDR3 region has the DNA TGTGCCAGCTCACCACCGATCCAGGCCCTAAGCACAGATACGCAGTATTTT. Residues: CASSPPIQALSTDTQYF.